This T cell receptor beta chain was observed in a study of blood T cell repertoires in COVID-19. Across the whole study: Specimens from acute and convalescent COVID-19 originated in the United States, Italy and Spain. The analysed material was cDNA or gDNA that came from T cells, B-cell-depleted T cells, or PBMCs.

In the source study's methods: Researchers report that nucleated cell counts were estimated from reference gene primer amplification. Only in-frame clones appear in the TCRdb table, and some are missing; sequencing was by immunoSEQ multiplex PCR. V, J and clone size are those of that table, while D and trimming were read from the DNA. The sample lists roughly 230,000 clones; around 90% were seen once. The junction had 2 bases not matched to a gene; V was cut back by 10 bases and J by 4 bases. The CDR3 is made up of 12 amino acids. Per germline, CDR1 MNHEY and CDR2 SVGAGI. Enrolled during active infection, Seattle patients were then followed longitudinally.

This chain uses TRBV6-5 with TRBJ1-5; 9 bases align to TRBD1. Specimen: peripheral blood. This clonotype was obtained from a man younger than 45 with COVID-19, enrolled during active disease. CDR3 coding DNA: TGTGCCACTGGGACAGGGAATCAGCCCCAGCATTTT. As protein: CATGTGNQPQHF.